These 7 T cell receptor beta chains were all obtained from the same sample, sequenced in a study of shared clonotypes between healthy human individuals. Sequencing was performed with immunoSEQ multiplex PCR; in TCRdb, only in-frame clones are kept and a portion is missing. The sample gives more than 1 million clones, more than 75% of which show up once; 0.5% to 0.6% is in the top ten. The specimen sequenced was memory CD4+ T cells from PBMCs. Specified subset: CD45RA-negative fraction. The receptors here all came from a man between 18 and 35 years old in good health. Some clones in this sample may be carry-over from other donors' samples.

Only a few counts were recorded for this clone. This sequence joins TRBV29-1 and TRBJ2-3, with D possibly TRBD2 on 6 matching bases. Germline-derived CDR1 and CDR2 are SQVTM and ANQGSEA. Trimming stripped 5 bases from V and 1 base from J, with 10 bases between. This CDR3 has 13 residues. The CDR3 sequence: CSVKPGGTDTQYF. The CDR3 coding sequence is TGCAGCGTTAAGCCGGGGGGCACAGATACGCAGTATTTT.

The chain couples TRBV7-2 to TRBJ2-2; TRBD1 matches at 8 bases. The CDR3 loop spans 16 amino acids. V dropped 4 bases and J dropped 7; count of bases not matched to a gene: 11. Germline CDR1 reads SGHTA; CDR2 reads FQGNSA. DNA of the CDR3: TGTGCCAGCAGCTACCCTGGACAGGGAGCAGTCGGGGAGCTGTTTTTT. It encodes CASSYPGQGAVGELFF.

The rearrangement joins TRBV7-3 to TRBJ2-1; D is perhaps TRBD2 (5 bases). CDR3 length: 13 amino acids. Trimming removed 5 bases from V and 4 bases from J, with 9 bases in between. Germline CDR1 and CDR2: SGHTA and FQGTGA. The CDR3 nucleotides read TGTGCCAGCAGCGCCACTAGGTACAATGAGCAGTTCTTC. This encodes CASSATRYNEQFF.

V gene TRBV7-3 combines with J gene TRBJ1-2, with D possibly being TRBD1 (6 bases). The CDR3 is made up of 13 amino acids. The V end was cut by 2 bases, the J end by 6 bases, with 10 bases between. In germline, CDR1 is SGHTA, CDR2 FQGTGA. CDR3 protein: CASSLLPGDGYTF. CDR3 nucleotide sequence: TGTGCCAGCAGCTTACTTCCAGGGGATGGCTACACCTTC.

This clone appeared a single time. Since a much larger clone is just one base distant, this may be a read error. The sample holds other DNA sequences that translate to the same CDR3. The V gene is TRBV18, the J gene TRBJ1-5, with D possibly TRBD1 on 5 matching bases. The V gene's germline CDR1 is KGHSH and CDR2 LQKENI. The CDR3 contains 13 residues. The V and J ends lost 1 base and 5 bases respectively, with 6 bases between them. The CDR3 is CASSPQGDQPQHF. CDR3 bases: TGTGCCAGCTCACCACAAGGGGATCAGCCCCAGCATTTT.

The rearrangement joins TRBV5-4 to TRBJ2-5; possible D gene TRBD1, 6 bases. V lost 4 bases and J lost 5, with 18 bases in between. The CDR3 length is 15 residues. Looked up from germline, CDR1 is SGHNT and CDR2 is YYREEE (reference sequence). The DNA of the CDR3 is TGTGCCAGCAGCCCACCCCTTGGGGGCCATGAGACCCAGTACTTC. It yields the protein CASSPPLGGHETQYF.

This clone was seen more than once but under ten times. Other DNA sequences in this sample translate to the same CDR3. V and J are TRBV30 and TRBJ2-2; D unclear. Trimming removed 3 bases at V and 6 bases at J, with 8 bases between. The CDR3 totals 12 residues. Germline CDR1 is GTSNPN and CDR2 is SVGIG (reference sequence). In DNA form, the CDR3 reads TGTGCCTGGAGCGTAGGGTCCGGGGAGCTGTTTTTT. This gives the protein CAWSVGSGELFF. Combining the CDR3 with reference TRBV30 and TRBJ2-2 gives the whole variable domain SQTIHQWPATLVQPVGSPLSLECTVEGTSNPNLYWYRQAAGRGLQLLFYSVGIGQISSEVPQNLSASRPQDRQFILSSKKLLLSDSGFYLCAWSVGSGELFFGEGSRLTVL.